The rows below give T cell receptor beta chains drawn from one sample of a study of T cells in Graves' hyperthyroidism and ophthalmopathy. TCRdb reanalysed the multiplex PCR reads using MiXCR and keeps one entry per CDR3 protein. The sample gives under 400,000 distinct CDR3 sequences, approximately 25% of which show up once; around 70% is in the top ten. The sample was blood. These receptors originate from a man aged 45-65 years with Graves' hyperthyroidism. The conserved cysteine and the conserved F or W are not part of the CDR3 here. The size entry is marked missing in some rows and otherwise reads once, few, many or a size class.

j_gene	len	v_gene	abundance	CDR3aa
TRBJ2-7	15	TRBV7-2	many	ASSLDQLAGVANEQY
TRBJ2-7	11	TRBV20-1	few	SARFGGPYEQY
TRBJ2-3	13	TRBV12-3/TRBV12-4	few	ASSFSGSPTDTQY
TRBJ2-2	13	TRBV12-3/TRBV12-4	.	ASRPTGALPGELF
TRBJ2-7	11	TRBV27	.	ASSSGEAYEQY
TRBJ2-3	10	TRBV2	many	ASQRLSDTQY
TRBJ2-7	12	TRBV11-2	many	ASSVTAPAYEQY
TRBJ2-1	13	TRBV7-8	many	ASSLMGGFYNEQF
TRBJ1-1	10	TRBV24-1	.	ATSDYREGAF
TRBJ2-2	14	TRBV5-1	.	ASSSGLAGVSGELF
TRBJ2-1	11	TRBV2	many	ASSGSGYNEQF
TRBJ2-5	12	TRBV11-3	.	ASSYRDTQETQY
TRBJ2-2	15	TRBV11-2	few	ASSSRRLASNTGELF
TRBJ1-2	12	TRBV5-1	.	ASSLADGNYGYT
TRBJ1-2	15	TRBV7-9	.	ATSDPGSGDPNYGYT
TRBJ2-1	8	TRBV20-1	.	SARVARQF
TRBJ1-2	11	TRBV12-3/TRBV12-4	few	ASSYTASYGYT
TRBJ2-1	15	TRBV6-2/TRBV6-3	.	ASSWPSSGVSYNEQF
TRBJ2-7	11	TRBV3-1	few	ASRPTTGYEQY
TRBJ1-2	10	TRBV20-1	many	SATWGATGYT
TRBJ2-3	15	TRBV28	.	ASSNPGLAGGTDTQY
TRBJ1-1	13	TRBV19	few	ASSIRPMGLTEAF
TRBJ2-1	15	TRBV12-3/TRBV12-4	.	ASSPRLAVPSYNEQF
TRBJ1-3	14	TRBV11-1	.	ASSFRDTLSGNTIY
TRBJ2-5	10	TRBV15	.	ATSRVQETQY
TRBJ2-2	11	TRBV9	.	ASSVAGTGELF
TRBJ2-1	10	TRBV5-4	once	ASGKGFGEQF
TRBJ1-4	13	TRBV6-5	.	ASSYSGRSGEKLF
TRBJ2-5	14	TRBV27	many	ASTNPGQGSEETQY
TRBJ2-1	13	TRBV28	many	ASRDSGRAYNEQF
TRBJ2-7	12	TRBV7-8	many	ASSLAPGEYEQY
TRBJ1-3	14	TRBV28	once	ASSLPWDISGNTIY
TRBJ2-1	14	TRBV3-1	many	ASSQTGQGAYNEQF
TRBJ2-1	14	TRBV5-1	many	ASRLNREGSYNEQF
TRBJ2-2	13	TRBV29-1	once	SARLAGLPGGELF
TRBJ2-7	10	TRBV7-9	many	ASSLDQYEQY
TRBJ2-3	12	TRBV7-9	.	ASSPDESTDTQY
TRBJ2-2	14	TRBV28	many	ASSHGLAGYTGELF
TRBJ2-5	13	TRBV9	.	ASSDLAGVGETQY
TRBJ2-3	13	TRBV15	.	ATSRDGGGQDTQY
TRBJ2-2	14	TRBV24-1	few	ATSDPGRKNTGELF
TRBJ2-7	13	TRBV6-1	few	ASSEWAGTSYEQY
TRBJ2-1	11	TRBV11-2	many	ASSFATGNEQF
TRBJ1-1	13	TRBV20-1	few	SARDRRTGGTEAF
TRBJ2-1	16	TRBV7-2	many	ASSLWSRGKTTYNEQF
TRBJ2-6	17	TRBV27	.	ASSTLLAGILSGANVLT
TRBJ2-1	12	TRBV19	many	ASTYPGQGNEQF
TRBJ2-1	13	TRBV12-3/TRBV12-4	many	ASSLDLPSYNEQF
TRBJ1-2	10	TRBV5-1	once	ASSFNQDGYT
TRBJ2-7	13	TRBV6-9	.	ASSYLADPPYEQY